The 19 T cell receptor beta chains below come from one sample, sequenced in a study of patients and donors after allogeneic stem cell transplantation. TCRdb re-derived calls from the RT-PCR reads in MiXCR, one entry per CDR3 protein. Of fewer than 250,000 distinct CDR3 sequences listed, roughly 14% were seen once; the top ten hold roughly 10%. Sequenced: blood, either unsorted or a sorted T cell fraction (not recorded which). These receptors were collected from a human donor who was either an allogeneic HSCT recipient or a stem cell or donor lymphocyte infusion donor (not recorded which). It is not recorded whose cells these are; they may come from a transplant donor.

Many counts were recorded for this clonotype. V usage is TRBV28 and J usage is TRBJ2-7; 7 bases fit TRBD1. Losses at the gene ends were 6 bases for V and 5 bases for J; bases not matched to a gene: 10. Per germline, CDR1 MDHEN and CDR2 SYDVKM. This CDR3 contains 14 residues. Here the CDR3 reads CASRQTGNKNEQYF. For the CDR3, the DNA is TGTGCCAGCAGGCAGACAGGGAATAAGAACGAGCAGTACTTC.

There are many counts of this clonotype. The rearrangement uses TRBV27 and TRBJ2-5; 11 bases agree with TRBD2. The CDR3 has 17 amino acids. Germline V gene sequence: CDR1 MNHEY, CDR2 SMNVEV (reference sequence). V dropped 5 bases and J dropped 2; count of bases not matched to a gene: 10. The CDR3 loop reads CASSPYSSGRSQETQYF. In DNA form, the CDR3 reads TGTGCCAGCAGTCCCTACTCTAGCGGGAGGAGTCAAGAGACCCAGTACTTC.

The sample holds many counts of this clonotype. In DNA form, the CDR3 reads TGTGCCAGCAGATACCGGGACAGCCGAAACACCATATATTTT. Encoded protein: CASRYRDSRNTIYF. The chain has TRBV6-5 and TRBJ1-3, with 7 bases that match TRBD1. Germline V CDR1 and CDR2: MNHEY, SVGAGI. After removal of 6 bases from V and 5 bases from J, the junction contained 7 bases not matched to a gene. This CDR3 is 14 amino acids long.

This clonotype was observed at least ten times. The chain carries TRBV5-1 and TRBJ2-7, with 11 positions matching TRBD2. The CDR3 loop spans 16 amino acids. The germline V gene has CDR1 SGHRS and CDR2 YFSETQ. The trim removed 5 bases at V and 1 base at J, leaving 8 bases unmatched. CDR3 in amino acids: CASSPSTSGRSYEQYF. The CDR3 DNA follows: TGCGCCAGCAGTCCAAGTACTAGCGGGAGATCCTACGAGCAGTACTTC.

This chain uses TRBV7-2 with TRBJ2-3; TRBD1 might be the D (6 bases). Trimming left V 4 bases short and J 2 bases short, with 13 bases between. The CDR3 runs 15 residues. CDR1 SGHTA and CDR2 FQGNSA come from the germline V gene. CDR3 sequence: CASSSTGLFTDTQYF. The CDR3 bases are TGTGCCAGCAGCTCGACAGGATTATTCACAGATACGCAGTATTTT.

The V call is TRBV5-6, the J call TRBJ2-2; 7 nucleotides align to TRBD1. The trim removed 1 base at V and 6 bases at J, leaving 9 bases unmatched. CDR3 length: 16 residues. Germline lookup yields CDR1 SGHDT and CDR2 YYEEEE. CDR3: CASSLKGAVWAGELFF. Here the CDR3 DNA reads TGTGCCAGCAGCTTGAAGGGGGCGGTTTGGGCCGGGGAGCTGTTTTTT.

This clonotype was found many times. DNA for the CDR3: TGTGCCAGCAGCCAAGATTTGGCTGGAAACACCATATATTTT. Translation gives CASSQDLAGNTIYF. The chain couples TRBV4-2 to TRBJ1-3, with unresolved D. This CDR3 spans 14 amino acids. V shed 0 bases and J shed 2 bases, with 5 bases lying between them. Germline V CDR1 and CDR2: LGHNA, YNFKEQ.

This clonotype appeared a few times. CDR3 DNA: TGTGCCAGCACCCCTGTGGGCAGGAGGATGAACACTGAAGCTTTCTTT. Translating gives CASTPVGRRMNTEAFF. The rearrangement joins TRBV28 to TRBJ1-1, with D uncertain. The CDR3 extends over 16 amino acids. The V gene lost 7 bases and the J gene lost 0 bases, with 18 bases spanning the gap. In germline, CDR1 is MDHEN, CDR2 SYDVKM.

About this clonotype itself: Sequence at one end of the junction differs from germline and may be a read error. V gene TRBV12-3 or TRBV12-4 combines with J gene TRBJ2-1; TRBD2 might be the D (6 bases). This CDR3 comprises 14 residues. The DNA for the CDR3 is TGTACCAGCAGTGTACGGACGGCGGGGAATGAGCAGTTCTTC. Translating gives CTSSVRTAGNEQFF.

This clonotype showed up many times. J is TRBJ1-5 and V is TRBV2; D not certain. Germline-derived CDR1 and CDR2 are SNHLY and FYNNEI. V lost 3 bases and J 3 bases, leaving 9 bases between the germline ends. The CDR3 totals 14 residues. CDR3 sequence: CASSDRHNNQPQHF. Written as DNA, the CDR3 is TGTGCCAGCAGTGATAGGCATAACAATCAGCCCCAGCATTTT.

This clonotype occurred a few times. This chain connects TRBV18 to TRBJ2-5; D is undetermined. In germline, CDR1 is KGHSH, CDR2 LQKENI. Trimming took off 2 bases at V and 1 base at J, with 8 bases between the two ends. This CDR3 has 14 amino acids. The CDR3 nucleotides read TGTGCCAGCTCACCAAAACGGTCCCAAGAGACCCAGTACTTC. This translates into CASSPKRSQETQYF.

V is TRBV14 and J is TRBJ1-2; D might be TRBD1 (6 bases). This CDR3 spans 14 amino acids. Trimming took off 1 base at V and 8 bases at J, with 14 bases between the two ends. CDR1 is SGHDN and CDR2 is FVKESK in the germline V gene. The CDR3 sequence: CASSQVRGARGYTF. Written as DNA, the CDR3 is TGTGCCAGCAGCCAAGTGAGGGGGGCTCGGGGCTACACCTTC. The full variable domain, its missing parts supplied by reference TRBV14 and TRBJ1-2, is EAGVTQFPSHSVIEKGQTVTLRCDPISGHDNLYWYRRVMGKEIKFLLHFVKESKQDESGMPNNRFLAERTGGTYSTLKVQPAELEDSGVYFCASSQVRGARGYTFGSGTRLTVV.

V and J are TRBV12-3 or TRBV12-4 and TRBJ1-1; maybe TRBD1 (6 bases). The CDR3 is made up of 16 amino acids. Trimming removed 2 bases from V and 0 bases from J, with 13 bases in between. CDR3 sequence: CASSLRRGQLNTEAFF. CDR3 DNA sequence: TGTGCCAGCAGTTTAAGGAGGGGACAATTGAACACTGAAGCTTTCTTT.

This clonotype has a count of ten or more. The gene calls are TRBV24-1 and TRBJ2-5; no clear D. Trimming removed 4 bases from V and 1 base from J, with 9 bases in between. Germline assignment: CDR1 KGHDR and CDR2 SFDVKD. The CDR3 contains 14 residues. As DNA, the CDR3 is TGTGCCACCAGTGAGCCAGACCTCCAAGAGACCCAGTACTTC. Its translation: CATSEPDLQETQYF.

The table lists this clonotype with a few counts. The chain uses TRBV3-1 and TRBJ1-3; 7 nucleotides line up with TRBD1. The CDR3 loop spans 16 amino acids. Germline CDR1 reads LGHDT; CDR2 reads YNNKEL (reference sequence). J gave up 1 base and V 2 bases, and 5 bases lay outside the gene matches. The CDR3 sequence: CASSQRKQGSGNTIYF. CDR3 coding DNA: TGTGCCAGCAGCCAAAGGAAACAGGGGTCTGGAAACACCATATATTTT.

The chain carries TRBV19 and TRBJ1-5, with D perhaps matching TRBD1 (6 bases). The CDR3 runs 17 residues. Trimming removed 3 bases at V and 1 base at J, with 16 bases between. Germline CDR1 LNHDA, CDR2 SQIVND (reference sequence). CDR3 in DNA: TGTGCCAGTAGTATTCAACAGGGTGGTGGGAGCAATCAGCCCCAGCATTTT. Encoded protein: CASSIQQGGGSNQPQHF.

This clonotype was observed a handful of times. The chain has TRBV28 and TRBJ1-1; weak D call: TRBD1 (5 bases). V lost 3 bases and J 3 bases, leaving 5 bases between the germline ends. The germline CDR1 and CDR2 sequences are MDHEN and SYDVKM. The CDR3 spans 12 residues. This CDR3 reads CASSFRDTEAFF. The CDR3 bases are TGTGCCAGCAGTTTCAGGGACACTGAAGCTTTCTTT.

The sample holds a few counts of this clonotype. The V gene is TRBV20-1, the J gene TRBJ2-5; D is perhaps TRBD1 (5 bases). V lost 5 bases and J lost 2, with 9 bases in between. Per germline, CDR1 DFQATT and CDR2 SNEGSKA (reference sequence). This CDR3 is built from 12 residues. In DNA form, the CDR3 reads TGCAGTGCTCAAGACAGACAAGAGACCCAGTACTTC. Protein product: CSAQDRQETQYF.

In this sample, this clonotype turned up a few times. The chain employs TRBV6-1 and TRBJ2-5, with D perhaps being TRBD1 or TRBD2 (5 bases each). The CDR3 runs to 14 residues. CDR1 is MNHNS and CDR2 is SASEGT in the germline V gene. The germline V and J ends were trimmed by 6 bases and 3 bases, with 14 bases remaining between them. The CDR3: CASSRPGTKETQYF. DNA for the CDR3: TGTGCCAGCAGCCGACCGGGGACCAAAGAGACCCAGTACTTC.